This T cell receptor (beta chain) was obtained from a study of blood T cell repertoires in COVID-19. The overall study: Material from acute and convalescent COVID-19 was sourced from the United States, Italy and Spain. PBMCs, B-cell-depleted T cells, or T cells were the source of the cDNA or gDNA that made up the material.

Seattle enrolled patients during active infection and tracked them longitudinally. TCRdb's table, derived via immunoSEQ multiplex PCR, lists solely in-frame clones and lacks some. The data hold approximately 90,000 clones, with 75% to 80% observed a single time. Germline V gene data show CDR1 as MNHEY and CDR2 as SVGAGI. V was clipped by 0 bases and J by 6 bases, with 17 bases between them. This CDR3 contains 16 residues. The TCR sequence derives from a man in his 70s with COVID-19, enrolled during active disease. The chain links TRBV6-5 to TRBJ1-1; perhaps TRBD1 as D (5 bases). The sequencing input was peripheral blood. Here the CDR3 DNA reads TGTGCCAGCAGTTACTCGCCGGGGGGAGGGGAACCTGAAGCTTTCTTT. The encoded protein is CASSYSPGGGEPEAFF.